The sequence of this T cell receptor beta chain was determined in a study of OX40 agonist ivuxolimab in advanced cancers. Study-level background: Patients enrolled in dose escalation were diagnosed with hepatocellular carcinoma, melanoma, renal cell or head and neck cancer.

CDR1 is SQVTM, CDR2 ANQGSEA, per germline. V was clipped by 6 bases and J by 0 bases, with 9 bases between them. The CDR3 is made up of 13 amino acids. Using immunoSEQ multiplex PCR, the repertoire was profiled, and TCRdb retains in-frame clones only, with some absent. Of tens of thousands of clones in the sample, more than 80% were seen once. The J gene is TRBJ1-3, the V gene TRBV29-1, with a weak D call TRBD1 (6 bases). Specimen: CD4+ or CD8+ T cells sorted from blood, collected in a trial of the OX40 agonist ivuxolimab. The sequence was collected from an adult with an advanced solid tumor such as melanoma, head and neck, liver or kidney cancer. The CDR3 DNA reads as TGCAGCGTCGAACAGGGCTCTGGAAACACCATATATTTT. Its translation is CSVEQGSGNTIYF.